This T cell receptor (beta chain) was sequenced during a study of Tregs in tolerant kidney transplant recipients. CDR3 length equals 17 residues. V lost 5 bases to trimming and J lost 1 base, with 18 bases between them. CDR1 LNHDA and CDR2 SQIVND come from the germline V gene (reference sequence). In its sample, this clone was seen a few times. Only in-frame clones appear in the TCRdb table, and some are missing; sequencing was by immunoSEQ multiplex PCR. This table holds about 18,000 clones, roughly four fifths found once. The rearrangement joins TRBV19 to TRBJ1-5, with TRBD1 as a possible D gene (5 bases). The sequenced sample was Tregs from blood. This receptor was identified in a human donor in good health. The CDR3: CASSSWGTDRSNQPQHF. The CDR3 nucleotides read TGTGCCAGTAGTTCCTGGGGGACGGATAGGAGCAATCAGCCCCAGCATTTT.